The 6 T cell receptor beta chains below all came from one sample that was sequenced in a study of blood T cells in healthy people across ages. The second PCR ran roughly 6 to 11 cycles with a sample-barcoded 5' primer and J-beta primers. TCRdb used MiXCR to reprocess the 5' RACE reads, holding one entry per CDR3 protein. The sample lists nearly 800,000 distinct CDR3 sequences, roughly 25% seen once, with under 4% in the top ten. The same sample was also studied in work on T cells of mothers and their children.

The sequenced sample consisted of blood. The receptors here all came from a boy between 10 and 17 years old in good health.

The chain joins TRBV7-2 to TRBJ2-1; D not resolved. The CDR3 is 13 amino acids. In germline, CDR1 is SGHTA, CDR2 FQGNSA. V gave up 6 bases and J gave up 0 bases, with 6 bases separating them. This chain's CDR3 is CASRQSSYNEQFF. The DNA for the CDR3 is TGTGCCAGCAGACAGAGCTCCTACAATGAGCAGTTCTTC. Based on the CDR3 plus reference TRBV7-2 and TRBJ2-1, the full variable domain is GAGVSQSPSNKVTEKGKDVELRCDPISGHTALYWYRQSLGQGLEFLIYFQGNSAPDKSGLPSDRFSAERTGGSVSTLTIQRTQQEDSAVYLCASRQSSYNEQFFGPGTRLTVL.

This clonotype was observed a few times. The chain employs TRBV20-1 and TRBJ2-1; 8 bases agree with TRBD1. The J segment lost 1 base and the V segment lost 5 bases, leaving 4 bases of the junction unmatched. In germline, CDR1 is DFQATT, CDR2 SNEGSKA (reference sequence). The CDR3 is 14 amino acids. CDR3 region: CSAATGGSYNEQFF. The CDR3 nucleotides are TGCAGTGCTGCCACAGGGGGTTCCTACAATGAGCAGTTCTTC.

This clonotype was seen a few times. This chain joins TRBV7-6 and TRBJ2-6, with 11 bases identical to TRBD1. The CDR3 is 23 residues long. The V gene end was trimmed by 3 bases and the J gene end by 0 bases; junction bases not matched to a gene: 19. Looked up from germline, CDR1 is SGHVS and CDR2 is FNYEAQ. CDR3 sequence: CASSFPRTGGETKGFSGANVLTF. The CDR3 region has the DNA TGTGCCAGCAGCTTTCCCAGGACAGGGGGCGAAACCAAGGGCTTCTCTGGGGCCAACGTCCTGACTTTC.

The rearrangement joins TRBV28 to TRBJ2-5; 8 bases match TRBD2. This CDR3 has 14 amino acids. The ends lost 11 bases at V and 3 bases at J; junction bases unmatched: 11. Germline values: CDR1 MDHEN, CDR2 SYDVKM. The CDR3 here is CAGGTSGPEETQYF. The CDR3 DNA reads TGTGCCGGGGGGACTAGTGGGCCCGAAGAGACCCAGTACTTC. Full variable domain (remainder filled in from reference TRBV28 and TRBJ2-5): DVKVTQSSRYLVKRTGEKVFLECVQDMDHENMFWYRQDPGLGLRLIYFSYDVKMKEKGDIPEGYSVSREKKERFSLILESASTNQTSMYLCAGGTSGPEETQYFGPGTRLLVL.

In its sample, this clonotype was seen a few times. V usage is TRBV20-1 and J usage is TRBJ2-6, with TRBD2 as a possible D gene (5 bases). This CDR3 contains 15 residues. Trimming stripped 1 base from V and 2 bases from J, with 9 bases between. Germline V gene sequence: CDR1 DFQATT, CDR2 SNEGSKA (reference sequence). CDR3 DNA: TGCAGTGCTAGAGCAGGAGGACCTGGGGCCAACGTCCTGACTTTC. It translates to CSARAGGPGANVLTF.

The chain joins TRBV6-2 or TRBV6-3 to TRBJ2-7; a possible D gene is TRBD1 (5 bases). The V end was cut by 2 bases, the J end by 6 bases, with 17 bases between. This CDR3 is built from 15 residues. Per germline, CDR1 MNHEY and CDR2 SVGEGT. As DNA, the CDR3 is TGTGCCAGCAGTTACGACAGACAGAAGGGTATCGAGCAGTACTTC. Protein product: CASSYDRQKGIEQYF.